One and the same sample provided the 14 T cell receptor beta chains below, sequenced in a study of blood T cell repertoires in COVID-19. TCRdb's copy holds only in-frame clones and misses some; the assay was immunoSEQ multiplex PCR. The table has approximately 180,000 clones, more than 70% seen once; the top ten hold 15% to 20%. The specimen sequenced was peripheral blood. The receptor set was obtained from a person between 65 and 79 years old with COVID-19, enrolled during active disease.

The chain has TRBV2 and TRBJ2-7, with D possibly being TRBD2 (5 bases). Trimming removed 3 bases from V and 2 bases from J, with 11 bases in between. Germline loops: CDR1 SNHLY, CDR2 FYNNEI. The CDR3 covers 14 residues. CDR3 amino acids: CASSDRGSAYEQYF. CDR3 DNA sequence: TGTGCCAGCAGTGATCGGGGTAGCGCCTACGAGCAGTACTTC. The full variable domain, in which reference TRBV2 and TRBJ2-7 provide the parts outside the CDR3, is EPEVTQTPSHQVTQMGQEVILRCVPISNHLYFYWYRQILGQKVEFLVSFYNNEISEKSEIFDDQFSVERPDGSNFTLKIRSTKLEDSAMYFCASSDRGSAYEQYFGPGTRLTVT.

The chain combines TRBV19 with TRBJ2-7; 9 bases agree with TRBD2. CDR3 length equals 14 residues. The V and J ends lost 5 bases and 6 bases, in that order; junction bases with no gene match: 8. CDR1 is LNHDA and CDR2 is SQIVND in the germline V gene (reference sequence). CDR3 amino acids: CASSGSGRYLEQYF. Here the CDR3 DNA reads TGTGCCAGTAGTGGCAGCGGGAGGTACCTCGAGCAGTACTTC. Full variable domain (remainder filled in from reference TRBV19 and TRBJ2-7): DGGITQSPKYLFRKEGQNVTLSCEQNLNHDAMYWYRQDPGQGLRLIYYSQIVNDFQKGDIAEGYSVSREKKESFPLTVTSAQKNPTAFYLCASSGSGRYLEQYFGPGTRLTVT.

The chain joins TRBV5-6 to TRBJ2-7, with a possible D match to TRBD1 (5 bases). Looked up from germline, CDR1 is SGHDT and CDR2 is YYEEEE. The CDR3 is made up of 13 amino acids. With 6 bases removed from V and 1 base from J, the gap between germline ends came to 11 bases. CDR3: CASTRDRSYEQYF. DNA of the CDR3: TGTGCCAGCACCCGAGACAGATCCTACGAGCAGTACTTC.

The V call is TRBV11-2, the J call TRBJ1-3; TRBD1 might be the D (6 bases). CDR1 is SGHAT, CDR2 FQNNGV, per germline. Between the trimmed V and J ends, which lost 1 base and 6 bases, there was a span of 10 bases. The CDR3 is 14 amino acids. The CDR3 DNA reads TGTGCCAGCAGCTTAGCTGGGGGGGCAAACACCATATATTTT. Translating it yields CASSLAGGANTIYF.

V and J are TRBV28 and TRBJ2-7; no clear D. The CDR3 runs 11 residues. The V and J ends lost 6 bases and 3 bases respectively, with 6 bases between them. Germline V gene data show CDR1 as MDHEN and CDR2 as SYDVKM. CDR3 DNA: TGTGCCAGCAGCCCGGGCTACGAGCAGTACTTC. This codes for CASSPGYEQYF.

The chain has TRBV28 and TRBJ2-5, with D possibly matching TRBD1 (5 bases). Germline V gene sequence: CDR1 MDHEN, CDR2 SYDVKM. CDR3 length equals 13 residues. Trimming took 6 bases from V and 2 from J, leaving 10 bases between them. The CDR3 DNA is TGTGCCAGCAGGCGACAGAGACAAGAGACCCAGTACTTC. It specifies CASRRQRQETQYF. The variable domain in full, completed from reference TRBV28 and TRBJ2-5, reads DVKVTQSSRYLVKRTGEKVFLECVQDMDHENMFWYRQDPGLGLRLIYFSYDVKMKEKGDIPEGYSVSREKKERFSLILESASTNQTSMYLCASRRQRQETQYFGPGTRLLVL.

The chain uses TRBV5-5 and TRBJ2-7, with a tentative D call TRBD2 (5 bases). CDR3 size: 17 residues. Germline V lookup: CDR1 SGHKS, CDR2 YYEKEE (reference sequence). V shed 3 bases and J shed 0 bases, with 19 bases lying between them. The CDR3 protein is CASSSSGLFLSSYEQYF. CDR3 DNA: TGTGCCAGCAGCTCATCCGGACTGTTTTTAAGCTCCTACGAGCAGTACTTC.

V and J are TRBV28 and TRBJ1-3, with 7 bases matching TRBD1. The V and J ends lost 7 bases and 3 bases, in that order; junction bases with no gene match: 9. The length of the CDR3 is 15 residues. Germline CDR1 reads MDHEN; CDR2 reads SYDVKM. CDR3 region: CASTPGGGSGNTIYF. As DNA, the CDR3 is TGTGCCAGCACTCCAGGAGGGGGCAGTGGAAACACCATATATTTT.

This rearrangement joins TRBV19 to TRBJ2-7, with 7 bases that match TRBD1. V shed 6 bases and J 2 bases; nucleotides not matched to a gene: 13. Germline V gene data show CDR1 as LNHDA and CDR2 as SQIVND (reference sequence). CDR3 length: 16 amino acids. This chain's CDR3 is CASSRHPGQATYEQYF. CDR3 nucleotides: TGTGCCAGTAGCCGCCACCCAGGACAGGCCACCTACGAGCAGTACTTC. Full variable domain (missing parts from reference TRBV19 and TRBJ2-7): DGGITQSPKYLFRKEGQNVTLSCEQNLNHDAMYWYRQDPGQGLRLIYYSQIVNDFQKGDIAEGYSVSREKKESFPLTVTSAQKNPTAFYLCASSRHPGQATYEQYFGPGTRLTVT.

The chain joins TRBV6-2 or TRBV6-3 to TRBJ2-7; 9 nucleotides agree with TRBD1. V dropped 1 base and J dropped 7; count of bases not matched to a gene: 17. This CDR3 is built from 18 residues. Germline CDR1 reads MNHEY; CDR2 reads SVGEGT. The CDR3 DNA sequence: TGTGCCAGCAGTTACTTCTCTTTTGGGGGACAGGGTTTGGGAGAGCAGTACTTC. Translation gives CASSYFSFGGQGLGEQYF.

The rearrangement links TRBV4-3 to TRBJ1-6; tentatively, D is TRBD1 (5 bases). The V gene lost 0 bases and the J gene lost 10 bases, with 13 bases spanning the gap. The CDR3 runs 15 residues. From germline, CDR1 is LGHNA and CDR2 YSLEER. CDR3 loop: CASSQDRAAGSPLHF. In DNA form, the CDR3 reads TGCGCCAGCAGCCAAGACAGGGCGGCGGGGTCACCCCTCCACTTT.

The chain links TRBV19 to TRBJ2-5; TRBD2 is a possible D gene (5 bases). This CDR3 comprises 15 residues. Germline V lookup: CDR1 LNHDA, CDR2 SQIVND (reference sequence). V was pared by 6 bases and J by 5 bases, with 19 bases between. The CDR3 DNA reads as TGTGCCAGTAGCCTCATGCCGGGGTCTGGGGAGACCCAGTACTTC. Encoded protein: CASSLMPGSGETQYF.

This chain joins TRBV6-5 and TRBJ1-5; 10 nucleotides line up with TRBD1. Germline-derived CDR1 and CDR2 are MNHEY and SVGAGI. CDR3 length: 15 amino acids. Unmatched junction bases numbered 6, after V lost 5 bases and J lost 5 bases. The CDR3 spells CASSKTGGADQPQHF. In DNA form, the CDR3 reads TGTGCCAGCAGTAAGACAGGGGGCGCGGATCAGCCCCAGCATTTT.

The chain combines TRBV5-4 with TRBJ2-7; TRBD2 agrees at 12 bases. CDR3 length equals 16 residues. The ends lost 4 bases at V and 7 bases at J; junction bases unmatched: 12. From germline, CDR1 is SGHNT and CDR2 YYREEE (reference sequence). This chain's CDR3 is CASSVTSGGYQVEQYF. CDR3 nucleotides: TGTGCCAGCAGCGTTACTAGCGGGGGGTATCAGGTTGAGCAGTACTTC.